This TCR beta chain emerged from a study of response to subunit inactivated influenza vaccine. Deletions cut 1 base from V and 5 bases from J, with 14 bases between. The germline CDR1 and CDR2 sequences are SQVTM and ANQGSEA. The CDR3 is 14 amino acids. TCRdb called the RT-PCR reads again in MiXCR, with one record for every CDR3 protein. The sample has about 620,000 distinct CDR3 sequences; roughly 12% are singletons. The source is a man aged 45-60 years who received an inactivated influenza vaccine. The rearrangement links TRBV29-1 to TRBJ2-5; D perhaps matches TRBD1 (6 bases). Sequenced here: PBMCs from blood, sampled on the day of vaccination. CDR3 sequence (DNA): TGCAGCGTTGAAGTGGGTGGACAGTGGGAGACCCAGTACTTC. Protein: CSVEVGGQWETQYF.